This T cell receptor (beta chain) emerged from a study of regulatory T cells in long-lasting Graves disease. As for the study in general: Over-5-year antithyroid drug use with positive TSH receptor antibodies defined persistent Graves' disease in the study.

Study-wide findings and caveats: With persistent disease, TRBV28, TRBJ1-2 and TRBJ2-5 were the favored segments.

Time point of the sample: persistent/refractory GD, antithyroid drugs over 5 years with positive TRAb. PBMCs provided the RNA from which the TCR library was made. Patients hailed from an endocrinology department in Xi'an, China. In this sample, this clonotype turned up many times. Antigen: not known. Assembly of TCR beta libraries relied on iRepertoire HTBI primers together with Arm-PCR of CDR3 regions. TCRdb re-derived calls from the multiplex PCR reads in MiXCR, one entry per CDR3 protein. The table lists under 500,000 distinct CDR3 sequences, more than 20% of them singletons. V was pared by 2 bases and J by 6 bases, with 13 bases between. The CDR3 contains 15 residues. CDR1 and CDR2 (germline): SGHVS, FQNEAQ.

This chain uses TRBV7-8 with TRBJ1-4; D ambiguous. This receptor was taken from a female donor with Graves disease. Sample: peripheral blood mononuclear cells (PBMCs), taken when the disease was refractory, from a patient treated with antithyroid drugs. In DNA, the CDR3 is TGTGCCAGCAGCTTACAGGACGGAGAAGATGAAAAACTGTTTTTT. As protein: CASSLQDGEDEKLFF.